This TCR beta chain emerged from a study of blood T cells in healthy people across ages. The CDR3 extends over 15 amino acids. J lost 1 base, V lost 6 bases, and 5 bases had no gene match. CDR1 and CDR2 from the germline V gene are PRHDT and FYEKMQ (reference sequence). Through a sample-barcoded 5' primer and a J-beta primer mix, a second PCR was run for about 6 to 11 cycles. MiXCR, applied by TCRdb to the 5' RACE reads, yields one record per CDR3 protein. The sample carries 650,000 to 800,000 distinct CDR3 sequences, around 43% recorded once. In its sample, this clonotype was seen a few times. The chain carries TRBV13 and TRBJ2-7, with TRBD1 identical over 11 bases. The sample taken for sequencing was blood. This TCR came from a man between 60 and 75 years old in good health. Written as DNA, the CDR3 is TGTGCCAGCAGGCCGGGACAGGGGGGGTCCTACGAGCAGTACTTC. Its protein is CASRPGQGGSYEQYF.